The 17 T cell receptor beta chains below come from one sample, sequenced in a study of tumor-infiltrating lymphocytes in primary liver carcinoma. A primer in the constant region served to generate TCR beta cDNA from roughly 450 ng of total RNA. TCR beta libraries came from three nested multiplex PCR rounds using slightly modified ARM-PCR. Two initial PCR rounds of ten to eleven cycles each paired TRBV1-TRBV30 forward primers with a C-beta reverse primer. Each CDR3 protein is one row after TCRdb ran MiXCR on the multiplex PCR reads. The sample includes hundreds of thousands of distinct CDR3 sequences, around three fifths of them seen just once. Germline DNA was also extracted, and blood RNA was taken from unsorted whole blood. The sequenced material came from peripheral blood. The source is a woman aged 25-40 years with primary liver carcinoma and hepatitis B virus infection.

The rearrangement joins TRBV12-5 to TRBJ2-1; 8 bases fit TRBD2. CDR3 size: 11 residues. The V gene's germline CDR1 is LGHNT and CDR2 FRNRAP. V was pared by 4 bases and J by 12 bases, with 2 bases of the junction left unmatched. In DNA form, the CDR3 reads TGTGCTAGTGGTTCGGGACTAGGGCAGTTCTTC. As protein: CASGSGLGQFF.

This clonotype has just one count. With a much larger clone just one base away, this may be a read error. The gene calls are TRBV6-2 or TRBV6-3 and TRBJ2-2, with TRBD2 as a possible D gene (5 bases). This CDR3 is 14 amino acids long. The germline V gene has CDR1 MNHEY and CDR2 SVGEGT. CDR3 sequence: CASMLPPNTGVLFF. CDR3 DNA sequence: TGTGCCAGCATGCTTCCCCCGAACACCGGGGTGCTGTTTTTT.

On this clonotype: A much bigger clone sits one base away, suggesting this may be a read error. V is TRBV12-3 or TRBV12-4 and J is TRBJ2-1; D is perhaps TRBD1 or TRBD2 (5 bases each). The length of the CDR3 is 13 residues. The CDR3 here is CASSLGPANEQLF. CDR3 bases: TGTGCCAGCAGCTTGGGACCGGCTAATGAGCAGCTCTTC.

To note about this clonotype: The conserved closing phenylalanine or tryptophan is absent in this CDR3, likely reflecting a read error. The rearrangement links TRBV11-2 to TRBJ2-1, with D hard to call. There are 13 residues in the CDR3. CDR1 is SGHAT and CDR2 is FQNNGV in the germline V gene. The CDR3: CARSFPVYNEQFL. Here the CDR3 DNA reads TGTGCCAGGAGCTTCCCAGTATACAATGAGCAGTTCCTC.

Comments on this clonotype: The conserved phenylalanine or tryptophan is not found at the CDR3 terminus, so this likely reflects a read error. As DNA, the CDR3 is TGTGCCAGCAGCTATACTCAAGGCGAGTACGAACAGTACTAC. The encoded protein is CASSYTQGEYEQYY. This rearrangement joins TRBV11-2 to TRBJ2-7; D gene uncertain. There are 14 residues in the CDR3. CDR1 and CDR2 from the germline V gene are SGHAT and FQNNGV.

This clonotype came up many times. The chain joins TRBV6-2 or TRBV6-3 to TRBJ1-1; D unresolved. The length of the CDR3 is 16 residues. Trimming took off 0 bases at V and 1 base at J, with 12 bases between the two ends. Germline values: CDR1 MNHEY, CDR2 SVGEGT. CDR3 DNA sequence: TGTGCCAGCAGTTACTCCTCATCCCTTTGGAACACTGAAGCTTTCTTT. It codes for CASSYSSSLWNTEAFF.

The gene calls are TRBV7-9 and TRBJ2-3; D not certain. This CDR3 is 15 amino acids long. The V gene's germline CDR1 is SEHNR and CDR2 FQNEAQ (reference sequence). The V end was cut by 5 bases, the J end by 2 bases, with 14 bases between. The CDR3 loop reads CASSPGPTDTDTQYF. In DNA, the CDR3 is TGTGCCAGCAGCCCCGGGCCCACGGACACAGATACGCAGTATTTT.

The J gene is TRBJ2-5, the V gene TRBV29-1, with D unresolved. The germline gives CDR1 SQVTM, CDR2 ANQGSEA. The CDR3 length is 11 residues. The CDR3 DNA reads as TGCGGCGGCGCACTCGGAGAGACCCAGTACTTC. Its translation: CGGALGETQYF. The whole variable domain, filled in from reference TRBV29-1 and TRBJ2-5, reads SAVISQKPSRDICQRGTSLTIQCQVDSQVTMMFWYRQQPGQSLTLIATANQGSEATYESGFVIDKFPISRPNLTFSTLTVSNMSPEDSSIYLCGGALGETQYFGPGTRLLVL.

The chain links TRBV4-1 to TRBJ2-1; 7 positions agree with TRBD1. V gave up 0 bases and J gave up 8 bases; unmatched junction bases: 13. CDR1 is MGHRA and CDR2 is YSYEKL in the germline V gene. CDR3 length: 17 amino acids. The CDR3 coding sequence is TGCGCCAGCAGCCAAGAAACAGGCAGGGGGTTCCTCCATGAGCAGTTCTTC. This codes for CASSQETGRGFLHEQFF.

This sequence joins TRBV7-9 and TRBJ2-5, with 9 positions matching TRBD1. With V trimmed by 7 bases and J by 5 bases, 8 bases remained unmatched. The CDR3 extends over 14 amino acids. Germline CDR1 and CDR2: SEHNR and FQNEAQ (reference sequence). The CDR3 reads CASNGDREGETQYF. The CDR3 DNA reads as TGTGCCAGCAACGGGGACAGGGAGGGCGAGACCCAGTACTTC.

The chain joins TRBV30 to TRBJ2-7; D is ambiguous. Germline loops: CDR1 GTSNPN, CDR2 SVGIG (reference sequence). V lost 3 bases, J lost 2 bases, and 14 bases lay in between. The CDR3 has 14 residues. The CDR3 DNA reads as TGTGCCTGGAGCCTGTTTGGCAGACCCTACGAGCAGTACTTC. This sequence encodes CAWSLFGRPYEQYF.

A note on this clonotype: Given a much more abundant clone one base away, this may be a read error. The gene calls are TRBV14 and TRBJ2-7; D perhaps matches TRBD2 (6 bases). The germline V gene has CDR1 SGHDN and CDR2 FVKESK. The length of the CDR3 is 17 residues. The CDR3 region is CASSQESAETRSYGQYF. In nucleotides, the CDR3 is TGTGCCAGCAGCCAAGAGTCGGCGGAGACTAGGTCCTACGGGCAGTACTTC.

About this clonotype itself: A much more abundant neighbour one base away suggests this may be a read error. The V gene is TRBV12-3 or TRBV12-4, the J gene TRBJ2-1; D remains ambiguous. V lost 8 bases to trimming and J lost 4 bases, with 15 bases between them. The CDR3 covers 14 residues. The DNA for the CDR3 is TGTGCCAGCGCTGGGTTCCAGAAGTACAATGAGCAGTTCTTC. Its translation: CASAGFQKYNEQFF.

Many counts were recorded for this clonotype. The rearrangement uses TRBV11-2 and TRBJ2-5; D is undetermined. CDR3 size: 17 residues. V gave up 0 bases and J gave up 1 base, with 15 bases separating them. Germline CDR1 is SGHAT and CDR2 is FQNNGV. The CDR3 protein is CASSLDWRQPTQETQYF. The CDR3 DNA reads TGTGCCAGCAGCTTAGATTGGCGGCAGCCGACCCAAGAGACCCAGTACTTC.

The chain couples TRBV28 to TRBJ2-7, with D hard to call. The CDR3 totals 14 residues. The ends were cut back, 8 bases at V and 1 base at J, with 15 bases in the middle. Per the germline V gene, CDR1 is MDHEN and CDR2 is SYDVKM. CDR3 sequence (DNA): TGTGCCAGCTGGGGTAGCAGGAAGTCCTACGAGCAGTACTTC. This translates into CASWGSRKSYEQYF.

Concerning this clonotype itself: One end of the junction is discordant with germline, which a read error may explain. The chain carries TRBV4-2 and TRBJ2-7; a possible D gene is TRBD2 (5 bases). The CDR3 length is 16 residues. Germline V gene data show CDR1 as LGHNA and CDR2 as YNFKEQ. The CDR3 DNA reads as TGTGACAGCAGCCAAGGACCGGGAAAGGTTTCCTACGAGCAGTATTTC. It is translated as CDSSQGPGKVSYEQYF.

The chain carries TRBV5-1 and TRBJ1-2; no clear D gene. The CDR3 runs 13 residues. V lost 0 bases, J lost 3 bases, and 6 bases lay in between. Germline assignment: CDR1 SGHRS and CDR2 YFSETQ. Here the CDR3 DNA reads TGCGCCAGCAGCTTGGGGTCGTACTATGGCTACACCTTC. It is translated as CASSLGSYYGYTF.